Below are 28 T cell receptor beta chains sequenced from a single sample in a study of T cells in Graves' hyperthyroidism and ophthalmopathy. What was amplified from RNA transcripts were TCR beta CDR3 regions. The HTBI set primed first-round TCR CDR3 RT-PCR. One entry per CDR3 protein results from TCRdb running MiXCR on the multiplex PCR reads. The sample records approximately 520,000 distinct CDR3 sequences, about 20% being singletons. Specimen: blood. These receptors came from a man aged 18 to 30 with Graves' hyperthyroidism.

This clonotype was detected ten times or more. V and J are TRBV30 and TRBJ2-7, with D uncertain. Germline V gives CDR1 GTSNPN, CDR2 SVGIG (reference sequence). The CDR3 spans 13 residues. The germline V and J ends were trimmed by 1 base and 6 bases, with 13 bases remaining between them. The CDR3 DNA sequence: TGTGCCTGGAGTGAGGTTACCCCCGGCGAGCAGTACTTC. Protein: CAWSEVTPGEQYF. Filled out from reference TRBV30 and TRBJ2-7, the complete variable domain reads SQTIHQWPATLVQPVGSPLSLECTVEGTSNPNLYWYRQAAGRGLQLLFYSVGIGQISSEVPQNLSASRPQDRQFILSSKKLLLSDSGFYLCAWSEVTPGEQYFGPGTRLTVT.

The chain couples TRBV27 to TRBJ2-5; a possible D gene is TRBD1 (5 bases). Looked up from germline, CDR1 is MNHEY and CDR2 is SMNVEV (reference sequence). Trimming left V 6 bases short and J 2 bases short, with 16 bases between. The CDR3 loop spans 15 amino acids. CDR3 residues: CASSPVNGAQETQYF. The CDR3 bases are TGTGCCAGCAGCCCAGTAAATGGGGCACAAGAGACCCAGTACTTC.

This clonotype was observed a single time. The rearrangement uses TRBV19 and TRBJ2-7, with D unresolved. Germline CDR1 and CDR2: LNHDA and SQIVND (reference sequence). The CDR3 is 14 amino acids. V was clipped by 6 bases and J by 4 bases, with 16 bases between them. The CDR3 coding sequence is TGTGCCAGTAGCGTCGGGCTCGAAGCTTACGAGCAGTACTTC. Protein product: CASSVGLEAYEQYF.

CDR3 DNA sequence: TGTGCTAGTGGTTTGGGGGACAGGGATCGTGGCTACACCTTC. This sequence encodes CASGLGDRDRGYTF. This rearrangement joins TRBV12-5 to TRBJ1-2, with 9 bases that match TRBD1. This CDR3 is 14 amino acids long. Germline lookup yields CDR1 LGHNT and CDR2 FRNRAP. Trimming removed 1 base from V and 7 bases from J; junction bases left unmatched: 4. Filled out from reference TRBV12-5 and TRBJ1-2, the complete variable domain reads DARVTQTPRHKVTEMGQEVTMRCQPILGHNTVFWYRQTMMQGLELLAYFRNRAPLDDSGMPKDRFSAEMPDATLATLKIQPSEPRDSAVYFCASGLGDRDRGYTFGSGTRLTVV.

The V gene is TRBV12-3 or TRBV12-4, the J gene TRBJ2-2, with TRBD1 matching 9 bases. The CDR3 is 15 amino acids. The V and J ends lost 5 bases and 6 bases, in that order; junction bases with no gene match: 7. The CDR3 protein is CASSRTGGSAGELFF. CDR3 DNA sequence: TGTGCCAGCAGTCGTACAGGGGGCTCCGCCGGGGAGCTGTTTTTT.

The chain joins TRBV30 to TRBJ2-7; D could derive from TRBD1 or TRBD2 (5 bases each). The CDR3 is 12 residues long. Per the germline V gene, CDR1 is GTSNPN and CDR2 is SVGIG (reference sequence). CDR3 in amino acids: CAGTAGSFEQYF. The CDR3 DNA reads TGTGCAGGAACGGCAGGGAGTTTCGAGCAGTACTTC.

This clonotype was recorded many times. V is TRBV18 and J is TRBJ1-1, with 7 bases aligning to TRBD1. Per germline, CDR1 KGHSH and CDR2 LQKENI. J was trimmed by 9 bases and V by 4 bases; bases with no gene match: 8. The CDR3 has 13 amino acids. Here the CDR3 reads CASSRTGEAKAFF. The CDR3 DNA is TGTGCCAGCTCACGTACAGGGGAGGCGAAAGCTTTCTTT.

In regard to this clonotype: A much larger clone sits a single nucleotide away, making a read error possible. The chain is built from TRBV2 and TRBJ2-5, with D perhaps given as TRBD1 or TRBD2 (6 bases each). The CDR3 is 16 residues long. The germline gives CDR1 SNHLY, CDR2 FYNNEI. The chain's CDR3 is CASSRTVRDSQETKYF. The CDR3 nucleotides read TGTGCCAGCAGCCGGACAGTCCGGGACTCTCAAGAGACCAAGTACTTC.

This clonotype has only a few counts. V gene TRBV20-1 combines with J gene TRBJ1-5; the D is unclear. Germline V gene lookup returns CDR1 DFQATT and CDR2 SNEGSKA (reference sequence). The ends were cut back, 1 base at V and 3 bases at J, with 10 bases in the middle. This CDR3 contains 14 residues. The CDR3 reads CSARVPGTNQPQHF. CDR3 nucleotide sequence: TGCAGTGCTAGAGTCCCAGGAACCAATCAGCCCCAGCATTTT.

This clonotype came up many times. This chain links TRBV28 with TRBJ1-1; possibly TRBD1 for D (5 bases). Germline lookup yields CDR1 MDHEN and CDR2 SYDVKM. Deletions cut 5 bases from V and 1 base from J, with 14 bases between. This CDR3 spans 15 amino acids. The CDR3 coding sequence is TGTGCCAGCAGTACCCCGGGGGAAGGGAACACTGAAGCTTTCTTT. This sequence encodes CASSTPGEGNTEAFF.

This clonotype was seen ten or more times. One end of the junction does not line up with germline, which may come from a read error. The DNA of the CDR3 is TGTGCCAGCAGTTTCGGCCCCCTGATCGTGAAGACTGAAGCTTTCTTT. As protein: CASSFGPLIVKTEAFF. The chain recombines TRBV27 with TRBJ1-1; no firm D call. Germline CDR1 is MNHEY and CDR2 is SMNVEV (reference sequence). The CDR3 covers 16 residues.

This clonotype was counted ten times or more. The chain has TRBV11-2 and TRBJ1-1; tentatively, D is TRBD1 (5 bases). Germline-derived CDR1 and CDR2 are SGHAT and FQNNGV. There are 18 residues in the CDR3. V was trimmed by 3 bases and J by 6 bases, leaving 26 bases between them. In nucleotides, the CDR3 is TGTGCCAGCAGCTTCATAAAATATCGACAGCGCGAAGGCCCTGAAGCTTTCTTT. Its translation: CASSFIKYRQREGPEAFF.

This clonotype has ten or more counts. The chain is built from TRBV30 and TRBJ1-2, with D unclear. Trimming cost V 1 base and J 3 bases, with 18 bases left between them. CDR1 GTSNPN and CDR2 SVGIG come from the germline V gene (reference sequence). The CDR3 runs 16 residues. The CDR3 is CAWSGLPGPGHYGYTF. DNA for the CDR3: TGTGCCTGGAGTGGACTACCGGGCCCTGGGCACTATGGCTACACCTTC.

This clonotype was recorded many times. The chain recombines TRBV12-3 or TRBV12-4 with TRBJ2-6; D possibly matches TRBD1 or TRBD2 (6 bases each). The CDR3 loop spans 15 amino acids. V gave up 6 bases and J gave up 4 bases, with 13 bases separating them. CDR3 residues: CASRSTGRGANVLTF. As DNA, the CDR3 is TGTGCCAGCAGATCAACAGGGAGGGGGGCCAACGTCCTGACTTTC.

This chain links TRBV2 with TRBJ1-2; possible D gene TRBD1, 5 bases. The germline CDR1 and CDR2 sequences are SNHLY and FYNNEI. V lost 4 bases, J lost 6 bases, and 30 bases lay in between. The CDR3 spans 19 residues. The CDR3 protein is CASSASSSLAGQRGNGYTF. The CDR3 bases are TGTGCCAGCAGTGCCTCCTCCAGCCTAGCAGGCCAGCGGGGGAATGGCTACACCTTC.

The V gene is TRBV11-2, the J gene TRBJ1-1; D not resolved. Between the trimmed V and J ends, which lost 5 bases and 5 bases, there was a span of 15 bases. The CDR3 sequence is 14 residues long. Per the germline V gene, CDR1 is SGHAT and CDR2 is FQNNGV. The CDR3 region is CASSNAREETEAFF. CDR3 nucleotide sequence: TGTGCCAGCAGCAATGCACGGGAGGAGACTGAAGCTTTCTTT.

The V call is TRBV6-1, the J call TRBJ1-5; 8 positions match TRBD1. The germline V gene encodes CDR1 MNHNS and CDR2 SASEGT. V lost 7 bases to trimming and J lost 7 bases; unmatched junction nucleotides: 12. The length of the CDR3 is 15 residues. The CDR3: CASTGTRQGQQPQHF. Written as DNA, the CDR3 is TGTGCCAGCACTGGCACCCGACAGGGGCAGCAGCCCCAGCATTTT.

This clonotype was observed a handful of times. The chain recombines TRBV11-2 with TRBJ1-1; D not resolved. V was clipped by 5 bases and J by 1 base, with 8 bases between them. The germline V gene encodes CDR1 SGHAT and CDR2 FQNNGV. This CDR3 spans 13 amino acids. The CDR3 protein is CASSRHSNTEAFF. The CDR3 DNA sequence: TGTGCCAGCAGCCGCCACTCGAACACTGAAGCTTTCTTT. Complete variable domain (other parts from reference TRBV11-2 and TRBJ1-1): EAGVAQSPRYKIIEKRQSVAFWCNPISGHATLYWYQQILGQGPKLLIQFQNNGVVDDSQLPKDRFSAERLKGVDSTLKIQPAKLEDSAVYLCASSRHSNTEAFFGQGTRLTVV.

This clonotype was observed at least ten times. Written as DNA, the CDR3 is TGTGCCAGCAGTTCCCTGGCCGGGAGGATGAACACTGAAGCTTTCTTT. It is translated as CASSSLAGRMNTEAFF. The chain has TRBV28 and TRBJ1-1; unclear D gene. CDR3 length equals 16 residues. Germline CDR1 is MDHEN and CDR2 is SYDVKM. The V end was cut by 4 bases, the J end by 0 bases, with 15 bases between. Based on the CDR3 plus reference TRBV28 and TRBJ1-1, the full variable domain is DVKVTQSSRYLVKRTGEKVFLECVQDMDHENMFWYRQDPGLGLRLIYFSYDVKMKEKGDIPEGYSVSREKKERFSLILESASTNQTSMYLCASSSLAGRMNTEAFFGQGTRLTVV.

Many counts were recorded for this clonotype. The V gene is TRBV27, the J gene TRBJ1-1, with D tentatively TRBD1 (5 bases). This CDR3 region has 14 residues. V was trimmed by 6 bases and J by 2 bases, leaving 13 bases between them. The V gene's germline CDR1 is MNHEY and CDR2 SMNVEV (reference sequence). The DNA of the CDR3 is TGTGCCAGCAGGGGCAGGGCGGGTAACACTGAAGCTTTCTTT. Translated: CASRGRAGNTEAFF.

This clonotype was seen ten or more times. This chain uses TRBV2 with TRBJ1-2; D ambiguous. The CDR3 is 13 amino acids. Per germline, CDR1 SNHLY and CDR2 FYNNEI. V lost 8 bases, J lost 8 bases, and 18 bases lay in between. The CDR3 spells CASGSGALFGYTF. CDR3 bases: TGTGCCAGCGGTTCAGGTGCCCTGTTCGGCTACACCTTC.

Points on this clonotype: A read error may produce the germline difference seen at one junction end. The genes are TRBV3-1 and TRBJ1-1; the match to TRBD1 covers 7 bases. Germline V gene data show CDR1 as LGHDT and CDR2 as YNNKEL (reference sequence). This CDR3 comprises 14 residues. The CDR3 region is CASSQDRGNTEACF. CDR3 sequence (DNA): TGTGCCAGCAGCCAAGACAGGGGGAACACTGAAGCTTGCTTT.

This clonotype was counted a few times. This sequence joins TRBV20-1 and TRBJ2-5; perhaps TRBD1 as D (8 bases). From germline, CDR1 is DFQATT and CDR2 SNEGSKA (reference sequence). Trimming took off 5 bases at V and 7 bases at J, with 17 bases between the two ends. The CDR3 has 13 amino acids. CDR3 nucleotides: TGCAGTGCTGATCCTACAGGGGGGGGGACCCAGTACTTC. It encodes CSADPTGGGTQYF.

A word on this clonotype: A clone one base away is much larger, so this may be a read error. This rearrangement joins TRBV19 to TRBJ1-2; D is unresolved. The germline V gene has CDR1 LNHDA and CDR2 SQIVND (reference sequence). The CDR3 is made up of 13 amino acids. CDR3 nucleotides: TGTGCCAGTAGTGACCGGGCAAACTATGGCTGCACCTTC. This codes for CASSDRANYGCTF. Looking up the rest from reference TRBV19 and TRBJ1-2 gives the full variable domain: DGGITQSPKYLFRKEGQNVTLSCEQNLNHDAMYWYRQDPGQGLRLIYYSQIVNDFQKGDIAEGYSVSREKKESFPLTVTSAQKNPTAFYLCASSDRANYGCTFGSGTRLTVV.

CDR3 nucleotide sequence: TGCGCCAGCAGCCCCGGACAGGGGGACTTAAAAAATGAAGCTTTCTTT. Translated: CASSPGQGDLKNEAFF. The chain has TRBV5-1 and TRBJ1-1, with TRBD1 matching 10 bases. The CDR3 contains 16 residues. The V and J ends lost 4 bases and 7 bases, in that order; junction bases with no gene match: 13. CDR1 and CDR2 (germline): SGHRS, YFSETQ.

This clonotype has ten or more counts. The chain uses TRBV6-1 and TRBJ1-1, with D hard to call. Between the trimmed V and J ends, which lost 4 bases and 1 base, there was a span of 16 bases. This CDR3 spans 16 amino acids. Germline assignment: CDR1 MNHNS and CDR2 SASEGT. DNA of the CDR3: TGTGCCAGCAGTGGGACTCCCGGGGAGGGGAACACTGAAGCTTTCTTT. Its protein is CASSGTPGEGNTEAFF.

Points on this clonotype: This may be a read error, as it is one base from a much larger clone. The CDR3 here is CVSSVAGQTNTEAFF. DNA for the CDR3: TGTGTCAGTAGTGTAGCGGGACAGACGAACACTGAAGCTTTCTTT. The V call is TRBV19, the J call TRBJ1-1, with 7 bases lining up with TRBD1. The germline CDR1 and CDR2 sequences are LNHDA and SQIVND (reference sequence). This CDR3 region has 15 residues.

At least ten counts were recorded for this clonotype. This chain links TRBV6-1 with TRBJ2-7, with D hard to call. The V gene's germline CDR1 is MNHNS and CDR2 SASEGT. The CDR3 length is 12 residues. V lost 7 bases to trimming and J lost 0 bases, with 7 bases between them. Here the CDR3 DNA reads TGTGCCAGCACTGCCGACTCCTACGAGCAGTACTTC. It codes for CASTADSYEQYF.